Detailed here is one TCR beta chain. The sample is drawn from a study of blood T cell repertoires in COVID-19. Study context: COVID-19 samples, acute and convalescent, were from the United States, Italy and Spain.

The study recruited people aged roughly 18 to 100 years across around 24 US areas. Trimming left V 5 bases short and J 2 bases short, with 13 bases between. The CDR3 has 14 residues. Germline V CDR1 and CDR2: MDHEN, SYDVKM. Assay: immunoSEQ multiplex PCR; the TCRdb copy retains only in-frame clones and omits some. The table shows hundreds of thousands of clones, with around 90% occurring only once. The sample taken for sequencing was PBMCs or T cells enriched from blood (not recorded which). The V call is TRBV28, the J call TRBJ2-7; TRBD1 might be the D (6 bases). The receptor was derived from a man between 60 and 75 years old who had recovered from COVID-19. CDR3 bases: TGTGCCAGCAGTCTGGACAGTCCTCCCTACGAGCAGTACTTC. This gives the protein CASSLDSPPYEQYF.